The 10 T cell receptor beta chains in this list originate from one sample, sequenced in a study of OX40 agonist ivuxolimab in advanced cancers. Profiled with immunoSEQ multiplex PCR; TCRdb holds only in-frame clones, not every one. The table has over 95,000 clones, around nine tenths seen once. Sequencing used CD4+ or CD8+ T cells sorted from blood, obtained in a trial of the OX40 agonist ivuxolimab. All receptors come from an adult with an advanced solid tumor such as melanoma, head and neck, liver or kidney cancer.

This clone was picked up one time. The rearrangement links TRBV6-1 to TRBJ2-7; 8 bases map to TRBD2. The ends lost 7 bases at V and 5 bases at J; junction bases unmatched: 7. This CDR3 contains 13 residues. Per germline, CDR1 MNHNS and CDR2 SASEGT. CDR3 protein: CASKSGLVHEQYF. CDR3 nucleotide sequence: TGTGCCAGCAAATCGGGACTAGTTCACGAGCAGTACTTC.

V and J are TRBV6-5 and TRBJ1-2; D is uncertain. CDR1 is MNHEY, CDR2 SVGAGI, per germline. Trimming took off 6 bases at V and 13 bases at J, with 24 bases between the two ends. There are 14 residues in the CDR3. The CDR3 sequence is CASRKEEVYGRITF. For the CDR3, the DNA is TGTGCCAGCAGGAAGGAGGAGGTTTACGGCCGGATCACCTTC.

CDR3 residues: CASSQEESIEQFF. Written as DNA, the CDR3 is TGCGCCAGCAGCCAAGAGGAGAGTATCGAGCAGTTCTTC. The V gene is TRBV4-3, the J gene TRBJ2-1, with D unresolved. From germline, CDR1 is LGHNA and CDR2 YSLEER. CDR3 size: 13 residues. Trimming stripped 0 bases from V and 10 bases from J, with 10 bases between.

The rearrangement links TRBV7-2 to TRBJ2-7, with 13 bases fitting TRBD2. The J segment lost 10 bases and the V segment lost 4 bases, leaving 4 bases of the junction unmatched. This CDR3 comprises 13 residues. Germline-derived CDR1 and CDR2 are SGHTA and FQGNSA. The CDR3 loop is CASSSRLAGGQYF. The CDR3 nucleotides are TGTGCCAGCAGCTCCCGACTAGCGGGAGGCCAGTACTTC.

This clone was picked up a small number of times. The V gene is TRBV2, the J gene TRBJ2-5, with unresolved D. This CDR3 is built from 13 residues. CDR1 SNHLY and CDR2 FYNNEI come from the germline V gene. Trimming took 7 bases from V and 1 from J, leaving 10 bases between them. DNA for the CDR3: TGTGCCAGCATAGTGGGCCCCCAAGAGACCCAGTACTTC. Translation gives CASIVGPQETQYF.

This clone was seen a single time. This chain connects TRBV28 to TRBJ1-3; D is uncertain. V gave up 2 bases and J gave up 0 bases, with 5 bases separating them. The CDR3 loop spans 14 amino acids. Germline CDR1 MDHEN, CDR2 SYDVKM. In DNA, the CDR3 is TGTGCCAGCAGTTTACGCCTCTCTGGAAACACCATATATTTT. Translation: CASSLRLSGNTIYF.

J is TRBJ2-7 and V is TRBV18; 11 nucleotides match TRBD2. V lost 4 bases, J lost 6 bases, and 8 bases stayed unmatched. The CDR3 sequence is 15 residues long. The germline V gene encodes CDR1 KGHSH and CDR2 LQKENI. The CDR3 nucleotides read TGTGCCAGCTCACGCATAGCGGGAGGGGACTCCGAGCAGTACTTC. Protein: CASSRIAGGDSEQYF.

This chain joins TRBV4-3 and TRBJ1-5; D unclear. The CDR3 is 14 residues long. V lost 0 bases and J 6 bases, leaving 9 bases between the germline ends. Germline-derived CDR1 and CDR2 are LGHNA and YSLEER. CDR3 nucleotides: TGCGCCAGCAGCCAAGATCGTGTAAGTCAGCCCCAGCATTTT. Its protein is CASSQDRVSQPQHF.

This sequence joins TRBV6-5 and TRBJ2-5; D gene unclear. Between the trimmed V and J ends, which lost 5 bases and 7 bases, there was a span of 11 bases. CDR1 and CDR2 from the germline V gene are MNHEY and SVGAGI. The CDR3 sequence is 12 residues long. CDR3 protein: CASSVESATQYF. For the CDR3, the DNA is TGTGCCAGCAGTGTAGAATCAGCGACCCAGTACTTC.

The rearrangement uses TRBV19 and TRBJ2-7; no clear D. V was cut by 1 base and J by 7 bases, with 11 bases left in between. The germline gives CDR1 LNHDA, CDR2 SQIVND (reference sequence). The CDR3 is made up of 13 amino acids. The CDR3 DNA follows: TGTGCCAGTAGTATAGGTGAACTCCGGGAGCAGTACTTC. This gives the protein CASSIGELREQYF.